This T cell receptor (beta chain) emerged from a study of cytomegalovirus exposure and HLA in healthy donors. Overall study: The study's early data release held roughly 91 million unique TCRs from HLA-typed donors.

Donors counted as nominally healthy when sampled, yet unrecorded immune exposures were likely. Of note for this clone: Its specificity is unknown.

Regarding the study as a whole: A reported reduction in N-insertions relative to the approximately 640-donor mean was seen in an Asian-associated ancestry cluster in a later analysis. Listed as cytomegalovirus-associated were 150 to 200 TCR beta chains.

PCR used 60 Vbeta primers and 13 Jbeta primers. TCRdb's table, derived via immunoSEQ multiplex PCR, lists solely in-frame clones and lacks some. The sample includes approximately 250,000 clones, approximately 81% seen only once; the top ten take around 0.22%. Germline CDR1 reads SGHVS; CDR2 reads FQNEAQ. Trimming pared 1 base from V and 1 base from J, leaving 12 bases between. The CDR3 contains 16 residues. The receptor's source is a girl aged 2-10 years in good health and CMV-seronegative. The chain recombines TRBV7-8 with TRBJ2-3, with D uncertain. Specimen: PBMCs. The CDR3 DNA is TGTGCCAGCAGCTTAGATCTGGTCCCGGGCACAGATACGCAGTATTTT. Translated, it gives CASSLDLVPGTDTQYF.